The TCR beta chain under discussion was sequenced for a study of blood T cell repertoires in COVID-19. Study background: Samples representing acute and convalescent COVID-19 were sourced from the United States, Italy and Spain. Nucleic acid was either cDNA or gDNA, and it came from T cells, B-cell-depleted T cells, or PBMCs.

Per the original data handling: It was from reference gene primer amplification that nucleated cell counts were estimated. Assay used: immunoSEQ multiplex PCR; TCRdb lists only in-frame clones, some missing. D and trimming were read from the DNA, whereas the V and J calls and clone size are those reported in that table. Here the sample spans approximately 200,000 clones, about 85% being singletons. CDR1 and CDR2 (germline): LGHDT, YNNKEL (reference sequence). V lost 1 base and J lost 5, with 8 bases in between. This CDR3 contains 13 residues. This sequence joins TRBV3-1 (or the pseudogene TRBV3-2) and TRBJ2-5; a weak D match, TRBD2 (5 bases). Sequencing was done on a sample of peripheral blood. This TCR was recovered from a man aged 50-60 years who had recovered from COVID-19. The CDR3 DNA reads as TGTGCCAGCAGCCAAGGAGGGTTTGAGACCCAGTACTTC. It encodes CASSQGGFETQYF.